This TCR beta chain was observed in a study of human T cells and chemical hapten exposure. Study in general: The study traced per-sample TCR yield variation mainly to small differences in pooled library volumes.

This clonotype came up many times. Described time point: patch test 2, 6 weeks after DPC sensitization. Treatment given: therapeutic diphenylcyclopropenone sensitization with weekly scalp DPC. The CDR3 has 13 residues. V was clipped by 6 bases and J by 2 bases, with 10 bases between them. Germline CDR1 reads MNHEY; CDR2 reads SVGEGT. Each CDR3 protein gets one entry after TCRdb re-called the RACE reads with MiXCR. The sample comprises 350,000 to 400,000 distinct CDR3 sequences, just under 6.5% of which are singletons, and around 6.1% rests with the top ten. This chain joins TRBV6-2 or TRBV6-3 and TRBJ2-5, with unresolved D. The material sequenced was whole blood, taken in connection with sensitization to the hapten diphenylcyclopropenone (DPC). The receptor was isolated from a young woman with alopecia areata. Some clones in this sample may be carry-over from other donors' samples. CDR3 sequence: CASRKDGQETQYF. Written as DNA, the CDR3 is TGTGCCAGCAGAAAAGACGGACAAGAGACCCAGTACTTC.